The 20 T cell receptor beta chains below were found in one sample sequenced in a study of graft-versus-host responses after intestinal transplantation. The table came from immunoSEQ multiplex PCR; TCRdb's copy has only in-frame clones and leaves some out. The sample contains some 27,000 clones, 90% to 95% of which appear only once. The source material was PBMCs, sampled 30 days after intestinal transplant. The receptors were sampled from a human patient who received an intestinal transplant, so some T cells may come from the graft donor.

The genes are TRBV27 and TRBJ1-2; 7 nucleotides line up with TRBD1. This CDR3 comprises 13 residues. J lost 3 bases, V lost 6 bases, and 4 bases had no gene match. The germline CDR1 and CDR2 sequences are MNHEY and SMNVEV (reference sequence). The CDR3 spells CASSRQGYYGYTF. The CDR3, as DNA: TGTGCCAGCAGCCGACAGGGATACTATGGCTACACCTTC.

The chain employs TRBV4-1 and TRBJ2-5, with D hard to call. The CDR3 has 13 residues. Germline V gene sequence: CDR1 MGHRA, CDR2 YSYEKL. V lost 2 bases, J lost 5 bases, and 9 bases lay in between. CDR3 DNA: TGCGCCAGCAGCCAAATAGTAGTGGAGACCCAGTACTTC. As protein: CASSQIVVETQYF.

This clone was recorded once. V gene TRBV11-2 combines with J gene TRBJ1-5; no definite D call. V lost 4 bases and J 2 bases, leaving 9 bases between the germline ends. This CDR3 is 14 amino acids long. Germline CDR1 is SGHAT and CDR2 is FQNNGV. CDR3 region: CASSYNSGNQPQHF. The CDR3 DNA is TGTGCCAGCAGCTACAACTCGGGCAATCAGCCCCAGCATTTT.

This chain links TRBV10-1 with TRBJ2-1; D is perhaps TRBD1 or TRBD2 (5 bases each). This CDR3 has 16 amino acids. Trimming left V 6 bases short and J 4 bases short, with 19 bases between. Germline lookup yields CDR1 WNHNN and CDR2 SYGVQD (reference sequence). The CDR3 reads CASSLSPGTTYNEQFF. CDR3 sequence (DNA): TGCGCCAGCAGCCTGAGTCCAGGGACGACTTACAATGAGCAGTTCTTC.

DNA for the CDR3: TGTGCCAGCAGCTTAGACTGGGGCAGCTCCTACAATGAGCAGTTCTTC. Translation: CASSLDWGSSYNEQFF. The genes are TRBV7-6 and TRBJ2-1; tentatively, D is TRBD1 (5 bases). Germline CDR1 reads SGHVS; CDR2 reads FNYEAQ. Trimming left V 1 base short and J 0 bases short, with 10 bases between. This CDR3 region has 16 residues.

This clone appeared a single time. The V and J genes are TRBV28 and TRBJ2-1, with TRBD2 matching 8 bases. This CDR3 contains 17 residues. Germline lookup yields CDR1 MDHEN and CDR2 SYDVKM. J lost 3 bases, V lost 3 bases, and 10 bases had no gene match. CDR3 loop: CASSFGSGAAFYNEQFF. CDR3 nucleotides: TGTGCCAGCAGTTTTGGTAGCGGGGCGGCATTCTACAATGAGCAGTTCTTC.

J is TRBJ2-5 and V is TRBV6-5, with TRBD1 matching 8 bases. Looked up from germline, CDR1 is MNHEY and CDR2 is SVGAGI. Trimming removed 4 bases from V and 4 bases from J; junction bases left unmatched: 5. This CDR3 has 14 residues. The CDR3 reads CASSLLQGGETQYF. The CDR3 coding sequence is TGTGCCAGCAGTTTACTACAGGGGGGAGAGACCCAGTACTTC.

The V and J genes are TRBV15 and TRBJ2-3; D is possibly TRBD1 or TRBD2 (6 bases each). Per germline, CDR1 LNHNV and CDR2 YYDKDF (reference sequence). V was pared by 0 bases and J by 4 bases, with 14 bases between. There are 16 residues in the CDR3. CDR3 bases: TGTGCCACCAGCAGAGATTCCGGGGGCGGTCCAGATACGCAGTATTTT. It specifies CATSRDSGGGPDTQYF.

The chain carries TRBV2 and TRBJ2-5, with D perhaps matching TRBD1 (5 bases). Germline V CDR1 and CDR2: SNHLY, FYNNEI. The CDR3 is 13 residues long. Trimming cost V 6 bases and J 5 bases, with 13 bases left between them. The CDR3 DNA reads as TGTGCCAGCAGAGGGGATTTGCGGGAGACCCAGTACTTC. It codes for CASRGDLRETQYF.

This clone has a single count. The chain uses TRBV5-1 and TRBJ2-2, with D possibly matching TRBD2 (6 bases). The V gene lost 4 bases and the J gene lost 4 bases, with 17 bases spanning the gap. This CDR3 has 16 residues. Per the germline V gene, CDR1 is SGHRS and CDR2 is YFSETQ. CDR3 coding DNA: TGCGCCAGCAGCCGCTCCGGACTACCAACCACCGGGGAGCTGTTTTTT. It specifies CASSRSGLPTTGELFF.

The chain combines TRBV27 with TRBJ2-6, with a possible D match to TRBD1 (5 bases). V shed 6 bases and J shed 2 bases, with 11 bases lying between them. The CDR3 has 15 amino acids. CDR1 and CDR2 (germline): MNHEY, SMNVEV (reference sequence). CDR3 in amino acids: CASSLQGAGANVLTF. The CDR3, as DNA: TGTGCCAGCAGCCTCCAGGGCGCTGGGGCCAACGTCCTGACTTTC.

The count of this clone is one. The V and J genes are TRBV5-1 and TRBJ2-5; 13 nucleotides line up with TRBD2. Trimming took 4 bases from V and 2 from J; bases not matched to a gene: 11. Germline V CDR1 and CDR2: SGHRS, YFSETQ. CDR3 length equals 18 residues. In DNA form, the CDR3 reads TGCGCCAGCAGCCTTTGGACTAGCGGGAGATTTGGACAAGAGACCCAGTACTTC. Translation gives CASSLWTSGRFGQETQYF.

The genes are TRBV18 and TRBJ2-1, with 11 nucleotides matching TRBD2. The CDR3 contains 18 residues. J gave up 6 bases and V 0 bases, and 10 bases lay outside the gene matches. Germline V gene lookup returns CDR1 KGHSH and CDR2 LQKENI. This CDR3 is CASSPPNPTSGDLNEQFF. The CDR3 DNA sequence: TGTGCCAGCTCACCACCGAATCCGACTAGCGGGGATCTCAATGAGCAGTTCTTC.

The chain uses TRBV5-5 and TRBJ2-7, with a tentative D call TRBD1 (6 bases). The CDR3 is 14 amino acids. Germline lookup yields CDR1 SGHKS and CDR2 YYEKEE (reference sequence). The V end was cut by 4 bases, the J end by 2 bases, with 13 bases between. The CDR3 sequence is CASSGPQGPYEQYF. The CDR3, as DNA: TGTGCCAGCAGCGGGCCTCAGGGGCCCTACGAGCAGTACTTC.

The CDR3 protein is CASSSRDGTDTQYF. In nucleotides, the CDR3 is TGTGCCAGCAGCTCCCGGGACGGCACAGATACGCAGTATTTT. V and J are TRBV11-2 and TRBJ2-3; D could derive from TRBD1 or TRBD2 (5 bases each). This CDR3 is 14 amino acids long. Trimming shortened V by 4 bases and J by 1 base, and 9 bases separated the two germline ends. The germline V gene encodes CDR1 SGHAT and CDR2 FQNNGV.

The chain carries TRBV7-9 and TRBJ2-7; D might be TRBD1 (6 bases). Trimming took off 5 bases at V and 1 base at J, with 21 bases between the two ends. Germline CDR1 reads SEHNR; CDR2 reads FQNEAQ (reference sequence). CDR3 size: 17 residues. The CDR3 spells CASSPGQAGARSYEQYF. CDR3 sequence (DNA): TGTGCCAGCAGCCCCGGCCAGGCAGGGGCACGGTCCTACGAGCAGTACTTC.

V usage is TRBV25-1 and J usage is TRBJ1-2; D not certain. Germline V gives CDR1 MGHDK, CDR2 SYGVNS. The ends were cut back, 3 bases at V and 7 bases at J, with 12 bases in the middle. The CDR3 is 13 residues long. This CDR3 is CASSDTAPGGYTF. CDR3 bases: TGTGCCAGCAGTGATACAGCACCCGGTGGCTACACCTTC.

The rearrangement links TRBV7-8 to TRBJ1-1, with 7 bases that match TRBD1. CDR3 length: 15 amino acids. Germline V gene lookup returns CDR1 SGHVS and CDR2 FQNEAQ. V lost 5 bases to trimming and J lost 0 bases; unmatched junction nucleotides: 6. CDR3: CASSPLGQMNTEAFF. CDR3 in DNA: TGTGCCAGCAGCCCCTTGGGACAGATGAACACTGAAGCTTTCTTT.

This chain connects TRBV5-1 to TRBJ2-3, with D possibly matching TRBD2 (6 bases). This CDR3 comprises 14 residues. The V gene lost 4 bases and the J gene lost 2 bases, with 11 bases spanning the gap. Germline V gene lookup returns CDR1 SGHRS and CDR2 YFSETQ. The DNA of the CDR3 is TGCGCCAGCAGCCCGGAGGGCTTCACAGATACGCAGTATTTT. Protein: CASSPEGFTDTQYF.

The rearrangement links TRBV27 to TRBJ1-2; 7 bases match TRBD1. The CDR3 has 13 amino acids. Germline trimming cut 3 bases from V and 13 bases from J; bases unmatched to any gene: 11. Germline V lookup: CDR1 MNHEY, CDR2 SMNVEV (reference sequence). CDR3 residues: CASSLSGQSNPTF. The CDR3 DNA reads TGTGCCAGCAGTTTGTCGGGACAGTCAAATCCCACCTTC.